What follows is one T cell receptor beta chain and its context. It has no known antigen specificity. It has no much larger one-base neighbor in the sample; base qualities were not kept. The data are from a study of T cell responses to AZD1222 COVID-19 vaccine (dated by TCRdb to the early 2020s). At the level of the whole study: AZD1222 recipients given second doses at about 4 weeks or at about 12 weeks were pooled, since spike-specific TCR depth and breadth were not found to differ between the two schedules. TCR sequencing was performed for 230 to 250 trial participants, of whom around 210 were given two doses of AZD1222 and around 25 were given two doses of MenACWY control vaccine. Trial participants were enrolled by age into 18-55, 56-69 and 70-plus year subgroups, with roughly 160, 29 and 62 TCR-sequenced participants respectively. What the work shows at the level of the full study, not this receptor alone: CD4 TCRs associated with the vaccine covered the entire spike protein, and the dominant responses were in regions 160-218 and 743-854. Most participants were white British and females outnumbered males, and the authors suggested that clonal diversity may have been underestimated. Because no day 14 peak-response samples were available, repertoires were characterized only after the peak T cell response. Reportedly, close to half of the unique spike-specific TCRs recognized epitopes lying outside the regions that are mutated in the B.1.351 and B.1.1.7 variants. Only five to seven AZD1222 recipients were SARS-CoV-2 seropositive at baseline, limiting conclusions about previously exposed vaccinees. After two AZD1222 doses, spike-specific TCR breadth and depth were significantly higher than at day 0 and than in MenACWY recipients. In the small 56-69-year group, the increase in depth fell short of significance, most likely because of low power.

V is reduced by 3 bases and J by 5 bases, leaving a spacing of 21 bases between them. From its cysteine to its phenylalanine, the CDR3 spans 17 amino acids. Left in the record is the CDR3 DNA by itself, 51 bases read in frame from the first base. In the germline V gene, CDR1 corresponds to KGHDR and CDR2 to SFDVKD. The time point label for this specimen denotes: baseline before first vaccination. The vaccinee samples were drawn from two UK trials, COV001 and COV002, one of which was a single-blind randomized controlled phase 2/3 trial testing AZD1222 (ChAdOx1 nCoV-19) in healthy adults. For TCRbeta chain sequencing, PBMC samples from trial participants were taken at day 0 and at day 28 after the second dose. The CDR3 regions of human TCRbeta chains were analyzed by immunosequencing. In the paper's pipeline: Repertoire TCRs were checked for matches against a reference library of SARS-CoV-2-specific TCRs that had been generated using the MIRA antigen-specificity platform. Breadth was defined as the fraction of unique TCRs that were SARS-CoV-2-associated, and depth was defined as the fraction of total T cells that were SARS-CoV-2-associated. Each spike-specific TCR was assigned to its reactive spike region and to a CD4 or CD8 class using the MIRA data. Log10-transformed breadth and depth values were compared by one-way ANOVA with Sidak's multiple comparisons tests. The source is immuneACCESS, and TCRdb retained only in-frame sequences with V and J called. Part of the clones is not carried over; for the studies checked, unresolved V genes explain less than half of this, and the remainder is unexplained. The V and J calls and clone size are taken from that table; D and trimming were inferred from the DNA. The table for this sample lists some 130,000 clones; 85% to 90% of them were counted only once. The top ten hold 1.9% of the sample.

The TCR sequence derives from an adult in good health. Here the sequenced sample was peripheral blood, taken on day 0 of AZD1222 vaccination. The chain is made from TRBV24-1 and TRBJ1-1; tentative D gene TRBD1, with 6 bases matching. DNA sequence: TGTGCCACCAGTGATCCCCCAACGGGTCAAGGGGGGACTGAAGCTTTCTTT. Translated, this is CATSDPPTGQGGTEAFF.